This T cell receptor (beta chain) was captured by sequencing in a study of shared clonotypes between healthy human individuals. The assay was run at deep level. The unsorted PBMC replicate PCRs were performed with approximately 330 ng DNA, some 30,000 T cell genomes. Original analysis: Sequence data from immunoSEQ were junction-only and lacked quality scores; consequently, filtering differed. Using immunoSEQ multiplex PCR, the repertoire was profiled, and TCRdb retains in-frame clones only, with some absent. V, J and clone size reflect that table, while D and trimming were determined from the DNA. The table includes about half a million clones, around 80% detected once. CDR1 is SQVTM, CDR2 ANQGSEA, per germline. Trimming at V came to 4 bases and at J to 1 base, leaving 3 bases not matched to a gene. The CDR3 sequence is 15 residues long. Whole-study results and caveats: The expectation was that sequencing depth would affect clonotype sharing among donors.

Note on this clone: What it binds is not known.

The origin of this receptor is a woman between 40 and 55 years old in good health. Some clones in this sample may be carry-over from other donors' samples. Sequenced: PBMCs. J is TRBJ2-2 and V is TRBV29-1; 10 nucleotides line up with TRBD2. The CDR3: CSVALAGRNTGELFF. The CDR3 nucleotides read TGCAGCGTTGCACTAGCGGGACGGAACACCGGGGAGCTGTTTTTT.